The 24 T cell receptor beta chains below were found in one sample sequenced in a study of identical twins. TCRdb fed the 5' RACE reads into MiXCR, producing one record per CDR3 protein. The sample carries about 100,000 distinct CDR3 sequences, less than 6.5% recorded once. What was sequenced was memory T cells sorted from blood. These receptors originate from a woman between 45 and 60 years old in good health.

This clonotype occurred many times. An end of the junction does not agree with germline; a read error may underlie this. The chain joins TRBV10-3 to TRBJ1-2; no definite D call. The CDR3 loop spans 13 amino acids. Germline V gives CDR1 ENHRY, CDR2 SYGVKD. The chain's CDR3 is CAISDPSRSSHLF. DNA for the CDR3: TGTGCCATCAGTGATCCAAGCCGGAGCTCCCACCTCTTC.

Many counts were recorded for this clonotype. The chain is built from TRBV7-8 and TRBJ2-1; no firm D call. Trimming removed 0 bases from V and 0 bases from J, with 15 bases in between. Per germline, CDR1 SGHVS and CDR2 FQNEAQ. The CDR3 is 18 residues long. The CDR3 loop is CASSLAHRAASSYNEQFF. The CDR3 nucleotides are TGTGCCAGCAGCTTAGCGCACCGTGCGGCGAGCTCCTACAATGAGCAGTTCTTC.

This clonotype was counted many times. V gene TRBV4-1 combines with J gene TRBJ1-4; 7 bases fit TRBD1. The CDR3 has 16 residues. The germline CDR1 and CDR2 sequences are MGHRA and YSYEKL. V shed 5 bases and J 0 bases; nucleotides not matched to a gene: 6. This chain's CDR3 is CASSVRQGTTNEKLFF. The CDR3 region has the DNA TGCGCCAGCAGCGTTCGACAGGGAACAACTAATGAAAAACTGTTTTTT.

The sample holds a few counts of this clonotype. This rearrangement joins TRBV4-1 to TRBJ2-1; 7 nucleotides align to TRBD2. J gave up 7 bases and V 7 bases, and 10 bases lay outside the gene matches. Per germline, CDR1 MGHRA and CDR2 YSYEKL. This CDR3 spans 14 amino acids. CDR3 sequence: CASTQGGLRNEQFF. Here the CDR3 DNA reads TGCGCCAGCACCCAGGGAGGGCTAAGGAATGAGCAGTTCTTC.

This clonotype was found many times. This chain connects TRBV10-2 to TRBJ2-5; no definite D call. V was cut by 0 bases and J by 7 bases, with 18 bases left in between. CDR3 length equals 16 residues. Germline CDR1 is WSHSY and CDR2 is SAAADI. This CDR3 is CASSESSIGVAGTQYF. The DNA for the CDR3 is TGCGCCAGCAGTGAGTCCTCTATTGGGGTCGCCGGGACCCAGTACTTC.

This clonotype was picked up many times. The chain carries TRBV5-1 and TRBJ1-6; TRBD1 might be the D (5 bases). The germline CDR1 and CDR2 sequences are SGHRS and YFSETQ. V lost 2 bases, J lost 7 bases, and 13 bases lay in between. CDR3 length equals 15 residues. CDR3 sequence reads: CASSLTGTGNSPLHF. CDR3 nucleotides: TGCGCCAGCAGCTTAACCGGGACGGGGAATTCACCCCTCCACTTT.

This clonotype was counted ten times or more. V is TRBV6-4 and J is TRBJ2-2; D remains unclear. The CDR3 extends over 13 amino acids. Germline CDR1 MRHNA, CDR2 SNTAGT. Deletions cut 3 bases from V and 4 bases from J, with 6 bases between. The CDR3 DNA follows: TGTGCCAGCAGTGAAAAGGCCACCGGGGAGCTGTTTTTT. Its protein is CASSEKATGELFF.

Many counts were recorded for this clonotype. CDR3 residues: CSARTGGGQPQHF. CDR3 nucleotides: TGCAGTGCTCGGACAGGGGGGGGTCAGCCCCAGCATTTT. The chain carries TRBV20-1 and TRBJ1-5; 10 bases align to TRBD1. V shed 5 bases and J 6 bases; nucleotides not matched to a gene: 4. This CDR3 has 13 residues. Germline V gene sequence: CDR1 DFQATT, CDR2 SNEGSKA (reference sequence).

This clonotype was counted at least ten times. The chain carries TRBV29-1 and TRBJ2-3; 7 bases line up with TRBD2. Trimming cost V 7 bases and J 0 bases; bases outside gene matches: 10. CDR1 is SQVTM, CDR2 ANQGSEA, per germline. CDR3 length: 15 amino acids. The DNA of the CDR3 is TGCAGCGCTGGACTAGGGCGGGTTAGCACAGATACGCAGTATTTT. It codes for CSAGLGRVSTDTQYF.

This clonotype was recorded many times. This chain uses TRBV11-2 with TRBJ2-5; TRBD1 or TRBD2 may be the D gene (6 bases each). The CDR3 is made up of 15 amino acids. The V end lost 0 bases, the J end lost 5 bases, and 13 bases lay between the germline ends. The germline V gene has CDR1 SGHAT and CDR2 FQNNGV. The CDR3 nucleotides read TGTGCCAGCAGCTTAGATCGGGGGCCATGGGAGACCCAGTACTTC. This sequence encodes CASSLDRGPWETQYF.

This clonotype was detected ten times or more. The CDR3 DNA reads TGTGCCAGCAGCTTTGACAGGGGAGGAGGTCAGCCCCAGCATTTT. This translates into CASSFDRGGGQPQHF. The rearrangement joins TRBV11-2 to TRBJ1-5; TRBD1 aligns across 8 bases. Germline-derived CDR1 and CDR2 are SGHAT and FQNNGV. The CDR3 spans 15 residues. J was trimmed by 6 bases and V by 3 bases; bases with no gene match: 7.

This clonotype has a count of ten or more. This chain links TRBV29-1 with TRBJ2-3; 9 bases map to TRBD2. The CDR3 has 14 amino acids. V lost 7 bases to trimming and J lost 4 bases; unmatched junction nucleotides: 9. CDR1 and CDR2 from the germline V gene are SQVTM and ANQGSEA. DNA of the CDR3: TGCAGCGCCAGCCCGGGACTAGCAGCAGATACGCAGTATTTT. Protein product: CSASPGLAADTQYF.

This clonotype was detected ten times or more. J is TRBJ1-2 and V is TRBV29-1; TRBD1 agrees at 7 bases. The CDR3 extends over 11 amino acids. In germline, CDR1 is SQVTM, CDR2 ANQGSEA. The junction had 6 bases not matched to a gene; V was cut back by 6 bases and J by 8 bases. CDR3 sequence reads: CSVYTGDGYTF. For the CDR3, the DNA is TGCAGCGTCTATACAGGGGACGGCTACACCTTC.

This clonotype occurred a few times. CDR3 residues: CASSAGPTAGETQYF. In DNA form, the CDR3 reads TGTGCCAGCAGTGCGGGACCAACGGCGGGGGAGACCCAGTACTTC. The chain has TRBV25-1 and TRBJ2-5; D perhaps matches TRBD2 (6 bases). The CDR3 loop spans 15 amino acids. Germline assignment: CDR1 MGHDK and CDR2 SYGVNS. V was shortened by 4 bases and J by 5 bases, with 17 bases between the two germline ends.

This clonotype was seen only a few times. The J gene is TRBJ2-7, the V gene TRBV5-5; D is possibly TRBD1 or TRBD2 (6 bases each). Germline V lookup: CDR1 SGHKS, CDR2 YYEKEE (reference sequence). The CDR3 extends over 14 amino acids. V lost 3 bases, J lost 7 bases, and 17 bases lay in between. CDR3 DNA: TGTGCCAGCAGCTGGGGCCGGGGGCGCGAGGAGCAGTACGTC. As protein: CASSWGRGREEQYV.

There are many counts of this clonotype. This chain links TRBV2 with TRBJ2-1; D remains unclear. The germline V and J ends were trimmed by 7 bases and 7 bases, with 8 bases remaining between them. The CDR3 is 11 amino acids. Looked up from germline, CDR1 is SNHLY and CDR2 is FYNNEI. The CDR3 DNA follows: TGTGCCAGCACCCCCCAAAATGAGCAGTTCTTC. Translation gives CASTPQNEQFF.

This clonotype was seen repeatedly, ten times or more. The J gene is TRBJ2-3, the V gene TRBV12-3 or TRBV12-4; 11 positions agree with TRBD2. Trimming cost V 6 bases and J 0 bases; bases outside gene matches: 5. CDR3 length: 16 amino acids. The CDR3 loop reads CASRARLAGSTDTQYF. The CDR3 nucleotides read TGTGCCAGCAGAGCCCGACTAGCGGGGAGCACAGATACGCAGTATTTT.

In its sample, this clonotype was seen a few times. The CDR3 loop is CASSQTGLGYTF. The CDR3 bases are TGTGCCAGCAGCCAGACAGGACTAGGCTACACCTTC. The rearrangement joins TRBV27 to TRBJ1-2; D might be TRBD1 (6 bases). The CDR3 runs 12 residues. The V gene's germline CDR1 is MNHEY and CDR2 SMNVEV (reference sequence). The germline V and J ends were trimmed by 6 bases and 8 bases, with 13 bases remaining between them.

This clonotype was recorded many times. The chain joins TRBV7-9 to TRBJ1-4; the match to TRBD1 covers 9 bases. J gave up 3 bases and V 11 bases, and 4 bases lay outside the gene matches. Germline-derived CDR1 and CDR2 are SEHNR and FQNEAQ (reference sequence). CDR3 length equals 13 residues. The CDR3 region is CACGDRANEKLFF. The CDR3 DNA reads TGTGCCTGTGGGGACAGGGCTAATGAAAAACTGTTTTTT.

This clonotype was seen only a few times. This sequence joins TRBV13 and TRBJ2-2, with D hard to call. The CDR3 runs 16 residues. Trimming removed 3 bases at V and 3 bases at J, with 14 bases between. From germline, CDR1 is PRHDT and CDR2 FYEKMQ (reference sequence). The CDR3 sequence is CASSFITKIDTGELFF. DNA for the CDR3: TGTGCCAGCAGCTTTATCACAAAGATCGACACCGGGGAGCTGTTTTTT.

This clonotype turned up a few times. The chain carries TRBV5-5 and TRBJ2-2; D unclear. Trimming stripped 6 bases from V and 4 bases from J, with 10 bases between. The CDR3 covers 13 residues. Per germline, CDR1 SGHKS and CDR2 YYEKEE (reference sequence). In DNA, the CDR3 is TGTGCCAGCACCCCTAAGGTCACCGGGGAGCTGTTTTTT. As protein: CASTPKVTGELFF.

This clonotype was counted at least ten times. The chain employs TRBV5-6 and TRBJ2-5; 8 bases agree with TRBD1. The CDR3 sequence is 15 residues long. The V and J ends lost 4 bases and 7 bases, in that order; junction bases with no gene match: 12. Germline V gene data show CDR1 as SGHDT and CDR2 as YYEEEE. This CDR3 reads CASSAPGQAKGTQYF. CDR3 bases: TGTGCCAGCAGCGCTCCGGGACAGGCGAAAGGGACCCAGTACTTC.

This clonotype was picked up many times. This sequence joins TRBV12-3 or TRBV12-4 and TRBJ2-3; D might be TRBD2 (5 bases). V was clipped by 5 bases and J by 3 bases, with 21 bases between them. This CDR3 is built from 17 residues. DNA for the CDR3: TGTGCCAGCAGTCCCTACCTAGCTCGGGAAAGAACAGATACGCAGTATTTT. The encoded protein is CASSPYLARERTDTQYF.

The chain recombines TRBV14 with TRBJ2-7, with D possibly TRBD2 on 6 matching bases. Germline V gene data show CDR1 as SGHDN and CDR2 as FVKESK. The CDR3 length is 13 residues. V lost 6 bases to trimming and J lost 7 bases, with 16 bases between them. The CDR3: CASSGGSSREQYF. The CDR3 DNA follows: TGTGCCAGCAGTGGGGGGAGTTCCCGGGAGCAGTACTTC.